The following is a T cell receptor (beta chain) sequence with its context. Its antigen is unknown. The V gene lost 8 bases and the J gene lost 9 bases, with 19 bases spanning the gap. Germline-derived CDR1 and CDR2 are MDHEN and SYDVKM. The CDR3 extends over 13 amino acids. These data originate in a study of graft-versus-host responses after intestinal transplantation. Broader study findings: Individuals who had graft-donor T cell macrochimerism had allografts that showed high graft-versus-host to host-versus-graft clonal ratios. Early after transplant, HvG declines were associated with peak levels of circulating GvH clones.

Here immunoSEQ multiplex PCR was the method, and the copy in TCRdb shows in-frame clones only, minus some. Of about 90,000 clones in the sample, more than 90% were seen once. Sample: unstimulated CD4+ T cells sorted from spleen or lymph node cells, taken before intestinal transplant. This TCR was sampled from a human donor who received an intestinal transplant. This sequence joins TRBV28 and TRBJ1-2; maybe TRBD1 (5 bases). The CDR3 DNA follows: TGTGCCAGCGAACGCAGGCCAGGGAGCAGCTACACCTTC. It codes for CASERRPGSSYTF.